This is a list of T cell receptor beta chains from one sample in a study of blood T cell repertoires in COVID-19. Sequencing used immunoSEQ multiplex PCR; TCRdb keeps in-frame clones, though not all of them. The sample yields 230,000 or so clones, roughly nine tenths seen once. The sequenced sample was PBMCs or T cells enriched from blood (not recorded which). The receptor source for this set is a woman in her twenties or thirties who had recovered from COVID-19. Each CDR3 is given with its conserved first and last residue. D genes are given only for firm matches. Not every row has a clone size; where given, it reads once, few, many or a size class.

TRBJ2-1 TRBV4-1 . TRBD2 CASSQGSGGLREQFF TGCGCCAGCAGCCAAGGTAGCGGGGGTCTTCGTGAGCAGTTCTTC
TRBJ1-2 TRBV7-6 . TRBD1 CASSPAWGTGGPGGYTF TGTGCCAGCAGCCCCGCCTGGGGGACAGGGGGTCCAGGTGGCTACACCTTC
TRBJ2-1 TRBV18 . TRBD1 CASSGQGYNEQFF TGTGCCAGCTCAGGACAGGGGTACAATGAGCAGTTCTTC
TRBJ2-1 TRBV12-3/TRBV12-4 . . CASSFGVWDEQFF TGTGCCAGCAGTTTTGGAGTGTGGGATGAGCAGTTCTTC
TRBJ1-2 TRBV18 . . CASSPVGVYGYTF TGTGCCAGCTCACCAGTAGGGGTCTATGGCTACACCTTC
TRBJ2-7 TRBV29-1 few . CSVEESSYEQYF TGCAGCGTTGAAGAGAGCTCCTACGAGCAGTACTTC
TRBJ2-7 TRBV11-2 . . CASSSILTSYEQYF TGTGCCAGCAGCTCCATCTTAACATCCTACGAGCAGTACTTC
TRBJ1-1 TRBV27 . . CASSLATGYTEAFF TGTGCCAGCAGTTTAGCGACAGGCTACACTGAAGCTTTCTTT
TRBJ1-2 TRBV15 once . CATSRNRPNYGYTF TGTGCCACCAGCAGAAACAGGCCTAACTATGGCTACACCTTC
TRBJ1-6 TRBV2 many . CASSETIPYSPLHF TGTGCCAGCAGTGAGACAATACCCTATTCACCCCTCCACTTT
TRBJ1-5 TRBV19 . TRBD1 CASLNRDRGNQPQHF TGTGCCAGCCTTAACCGGGACAGGGGCAATCAGCCCCAGCATTTT
TRBJ2-3 TRBV7-6 once . CASSPRDSTDTQYF TGTGCCAGCAGCCCTAGGGACTCCACAGATACGCAGTATTTT
TRBJ1-1 TRBV7-3 few . CASSLTAMNTEAFF TGTGCCAGCAGCTTAACAGCTATGAACACTGAAGCTTTCTTT
TRBJ1-4 TRBV19 . TRBD1 CASSLPGQGNEKLFF TGTGCCAGTAGTCTGCCGGGACAGGGGAATGAAAAACTGTTTTTT
TRBJ1-2 TRBV19 . . CASSIWQGVGYTF TGTGCCAGTAGTATCTGGCAGGGCGTTGGCTACACCTTC
TRBJ1-6 TRBV9 . . CASSVVGGRNSPLHF TGTGCCAGCAGCGTAGTAGGAGGGAGAAATTCACCCCTCCACTTT
TRBJ1-2 TRBV19 . . CASSKGLRGGYTF TGTGCCAGTAGTAAGGGGCTTAGGGGAGGCTACACCTTC